These 31 T cell receptor beta chains originate from one sample sequenced in a study of cytomegalovirus exposure and HLA in healthy donors (dated by TCRdb to about 2017). Library method: the immunoSEQ multiplex PCR assay. The multiplex PCR relied on a mix of 60 forward primers for TCR Vbeta segments and 13 reverse primers for TCR Jbeta segments. The immuneACCESS repertoire file appears here via TCRdb, limited to in-frame rearrangements. These files lack a portion of the clones; in checked studies, under half of the deficit traces to unresolved V genes, and the cause of the others is not known. Counted in this sample were 65,000 to 95,000 clones; roughly 85% of them appeared once. About 2.5% of the sample lies in the top ten. Sequenced input: PBMCs. The receptor set was obtained from a man younger than 45 in good health and CMV-seronegative.

This clone has a handful of counts. The chain carries TRBV5-4 and TRBJ2-3; 10 bases are shared with TRBD2. This CDR3 spans 16 amino acids. The germline V gene has CDR1 SGHNT and CDR2 YYREEE (reference sequence). Trimming cost V 0 bases and J 5 bases; bases outside gene matches: 6. The CDR3 DNA is TGTGCCAGCAGCTTGGGAGCGGGGGGGCAAGGAGATACGCAGTATTTT. It translates to CASSLGAGGQGDTQYF.

This clone turned up a few times. The chain employs TRBV5-1 and TRBJ2-1; TRBD2 matches 8 bases. J lost 3 bases, V lost 6 bases, and 8 bases had no gene match. The CDR3 length is 15 residues. Germline-derived CDR1 and CDR2 are SGHRS and YFSETQ. The CDR3 reads CASTSRGLDYNEQFF. CDR3 bases: TGCGCCAGCACATCAAGGGGACTAGACTACAATGAGCAGTTCTTC.

This clone came up a few times. The chain carries TRBV4-1 and TRBJ1-3, with D hard to call. Looked up from germline, CDR1 is MGHRA and CDR2 is YSYEKL. The V and J ends lost 1 base and 0 bases respectively, with 10 bases between them. CDR3 length equals 16 residues. The CDR3 DNA reads TGCGCCAGCAGCCAAGGCGGTCAGCTCTCTGGAAACACCATATATTTT. It codes for CASSQGGQLSGNTIYF.

This clone appeared once. J is TRBJ2-5 and V is TRBV6-1; the match to TRBD1 covers 7 bases. The junction had 2 bases not matched to a gene; V was cut back by 3 bases and J by 4 bases. CDR1 and CDR2 from the germline V gene are MNHNS and SASEGT. CDR3 length equals 13 residues. The CDR3 is CASSENRGETQYF. DNA of the CDR3: TGTGCCAGCAGTGAGAACAGGGGAGAGACCCAGTACTTC.

The chain carries TRBV4-2 and TRBJ2-7, with 11 bases matching TRBD2. Per germline, CDR1 LGHNA and CDR2 YNFKEQ. This CDR3 comprises 15 residues. The trim removed 0 bases at V and 2 bases at J, leaving 0 bases unmatched. The CDR3 nucleotides read TGTGCCAGCAGCCAAGATAGCGGGGGGGCCTACGAGCAGTACTTC. Protein sequence: CASSQDSGGAYEQYF.

The chain recombines TRBV7-2 with TRBJ1-1; maybe TRBD1 (6 bases). Trimming took 5 bases from V and 4 from J, leaving 17 bases between them. Per germline, CDR1 SGHTA and CDR2 FQGNSA. The CDR3 contains 15 residues. For the CDR3, the DNA is TGTGCCAGCAGCCCCCCGGGGGGCATGGGCACTGAAGCTTTCTTT. This gives the protein CASSPPGGMGTEAFF.

This chain links TRBV6-1 with TRBJ2-7, with D possibly TRBD1 on 6 matching bases. The V and J ends lost 8 bases and 2 bases respectively, with 13 bases between them. This CDR3 region has 13 residues. The germline V gene has CDR1 MNHNS and CDR2 SASEGT. The CDR3 region is CASRTATTYEQYF. The CDR3 DNA is TGTGCCAGCCGGACAGCCACTACCTACGAGCAGTACTTC.

The chain joins TRBV10-2 to TRBJ1-1; D is unresolved. The V gene's germline CDR1 is WSHSY and CDR2 SAAADI. The ends were cut back, 6 bases at V and 7 bases at J, with 9 bases in the middle. The length of the CDR3 is 11 residues. CDR3 amino acids: CASSPSSEAFF. CDR3 DNA sequence: TGCGCCAGCAGCCCTAGCAGTGAAGCTTTCTTT.

The V gene is TRBV28, the J gene TRBJ2-3; D ambiguous. Germline lookup yields CDR1 MDHEN and CDR2 SYDVKM. The CDR3 covers 11 residues. The V gene lost 2 bases and the J gene lost 7 bases, with 4 bases spanning the gap. The CDR3 DNA sequence: TGTGCCAGCAGTTTAATAAATACGCAGTATTTT. Amino acid sequence: CASSLINTQYF. Full variable domain (remainder filled in from reference TRBV28 and TRBJ2-3): DVKVTQSSRYLVKRTGEKVFLECVQDMDHENMFWYRQDPGLGLRLIYFSYDVKMKEKGDIPEGYSVSREKKERFSLILESASTNQTSMYLCASSLINTQYFGPGTRLTVL.

On this clone: Mismatch with germline at one junction end may stem from a read error. Distinct nucleotide sequences in the sample also encode this CDR3. The chain uses TRBV6-5 and TRBJ2-3, with TRBD1 matching over 8 bases. The CDR3 has 14 residues. From germline, CDR1 is MNHEY and CDR2 SVGAGI. The CDR3 DNA reads as TGTGCCAGCAGCAGGGGGCACAGCACAGATACGCAGTATTTC. Translated: CASSRGHSTDTQYF.

This clone has only one observation. This chain joins TRBV18 and TRBJ2-5, with 9 nucleotides matching TRBD2. Trimming took 8 bases from V and 5 from J; bases not matched to a gene: 9. Per germline, CDR1 KGHSH and CDR2 LQKENI. The CDR3 contains 14 residues. The CDR3 DNA follows: TGTGCCAGCGCGGGGAGCGGGGGGACGGAGACCCAGTACTTC. It is translated as CASAGSGGTETQYF.

The chain combines TRBV7-3 with TRBJ2-7; TRBD2 agrees at 8 bases. J gave up 0 bases and V 5 bases, and 9 bases lay outside the gene matches. CDR1 and CDR2 (germline): SGHTA, FQGTGA. The CDR3 loop spans 16 amino acids. This CDR3 reads CASSLPRAGDSYEQYF. The CDR3 nucleotides read TGTGCCAGCAGCCTCCCTCGAGCGGGGGACTCCTACGAGCAGTACTTC.

This clone was detected only a few times. The chain has TRBV28 and TRBJ1-5, with D tentatively TRBD1 (5 bases). Germline CDR1 MDHEN, CDR2 SYDVKM. The CDR3 loop spans 16 amino acids. V lost 3 bases, J lost 2 bases, and 14 bases lay in between. CDR3: CASSLLSGHGNQPQHF. CDR3 DNA: TGTGCCAGCAGTTTGTTATCAGGACACGGCAATCAGCCCCAGCATTTT.

V usage is TRBV7-2 and J usage is TRBJ2-5, with 12 bases identical to TRBD2. The CDR3 is 14 amino acids. Germline assignment: CDR1 SGHTA and CDR2 FQGNSA. Trimming cost V 3 bases and J 9 bases; bases outside gene matches: 5. The CDR3 protein is CASSFSSGRGAQYF. The CDR3 DNA is TGTGCCAGCAGCTTTTCTAGCGGGAGGGGGGCCCAGTACTTC.

This chain links TRBV5-6 with TRBJ2-5; the match to TRBD1 covers 7 bases. The CDR3 spans 14 residues. With 4 bases clipped from V and 5 bases from J, the junction kept 8 bases outside the gene matches. Germline V gives CDR1 SGHDT, CDR2 YYEEEE. Here the CDR3 DNA reads TGTGCCAGCAGCCAGGGACAGAGGGTGGAGACCCAGTACTTC. It yields the protein CASSQGQRVETQYF.

The chain recombines TRBV2 with TRBJ1-5, with 8 nucleotides matching TRBD1. Germline trimming cut 6 bases from V and 5 bases from J; bases unmatched to any gene: 9. This CDR3 comprises 15 residues. Germline assignment: CDR1 SNHLY and CDR2 FYNNEI. The CDR3 spells CASRGGQGSHQPQHF. The CDR3 nucleotides read TGTGCCAGCAGGGGAGGACAGGGATCTCATCAGCCCCAGCATTTT. Drawing the rest from reference TRBV2 and TRBJ1-5, the complete variable domain is EPEVTQTPSHQVTQMGQEVILRCVPISNHLYFYWYRQILGQKVEFLVSFYNNEISEKSEIFDDQFSVERPDGSNFTLKIRSTKLEDSAMYFCASRGGQGSHQPQHFGDGTRLSIL.

The chain links TRBV11-2 to TRBJ1-2; TRBD1 agrees at 11 bases. V trimming: 5 bases; J trimming: 7 bases; junction bases outside the gene matches: 9. The CDR3 is 15 residues long. Germline CDR1 SGHAT, CDR2 FQNNGV. CDR3 protein: CASSINTGTGGGYTF. CDR3 in DNA: TGTGCCAGCAGCATAAATACCGGGACAGGGGGTGGCTACACCTTC.

The CDR3 region is CASSESREQFF. In DNA, the CDR3 is TGTGCCAGCAGCGAGTCTAGGGAGCAGTTCTTC. This chain links TRBV7-2 with TRBJ2-1; no clear D. This CDR3 is 11 amino acids long. Germline CDR1 and CDR2: SGHTA and FQGNSA. Trimming removed 5 bases at V and 10 bases at J, with 9 bases between.

The V call is TRBV5-6, the J call TRBJ1-1, with D unresolved. There are 14 residues in the CDR3. Germline CDR1 is SGHDT and CDR2 is YYEEEE. V was clipped by 1 base and J by 1 base, with 8 bases between them. For the CDR3, the DNA is TGTGCCAGCAGCTTGATAGTCGGGAACACTGAAGCTTTCTTT. Protein product: CASSLIVGNTEAFF.

This chain links TRBV28 with TRBJ2-3; TRBD1 is a possible D gene (5 bases). The ends were cut back, 11 bases at V and 1 base at J, with 16 bases in the middle. The CDR3 has 14 residues. Germline loops: CDR1 MDHEN, CDR2 SYDVKM. The CDR3 DNA sequence: TGTGCCTCCCAGGCAGGGCTGGGCACAGATACGCAGTATTTT. This gives the protein CASQAGLGTDTQYF.

The chain uses TRBV25-1 and TRBJ2-7; a possible D gene is TRBD1 (6 bases). CDR3 size: 15 residues. From germline, CDR1 is MGHDK and CDR2 SYGVNS. V shed 2 bases and J shed 1 base, with 12 bases lying between them. Here the CDR3 reads CASSETGLRSYEQYF. The CDR3 DNA follows: TGTGCCAGCAGTGAAACAGGGCTGAGGTCCTACGAGCAGTACTTC.

The chain recombines TRBV14 with TRBJ2-1, with 9 positions matching TRBD2. CDR1 SGHDN and CDR2 FVKESK come from the germline V gene. Trimming at V came to 4 bases and at J to 1 base, leaving 8 bases not matched to a gene. The CDR3 runs to 17 residues. The CDR3: CASSPPRGLASYNEQFF. The DNA of the CDR3 is TGTGCCAGCAGCCCTCCCCGGGGACTAGCTTCCTACAATGAGCAGTTCTTC.

The genes are TRBV19 and TRBJ2-1, with 9 bases aligning to TRBD2. The junction had 9 bases not matched to a gene; V was cut back by 7 bases and J by 8 bases. The CDR3 is 14 residues long. Per the germline V gene, CDR1 is LNHDA and CDR2 is SQIVND (reference sequence). The chain's CDR3 is CASKGGRDRHEQFF. The CDR3 nucleotides read TGTGCCAGTAAAGGCGGGAGGGATCGTCATGAGCAGTTCTTC.

The chain recombines TRBV29-1 with TRBJ2-3; TRBD2 matches at 9 bases. V lost 5 bases to trimming and J lost 7 bases; unmatched junction nucleotides: 7. The CDR3 loop spans 13 amino acids. Germline V gene data show CDR1 as SQVTM and CDR2 as ANQGSEA. DNA of the CDR3: TGCAGCGTTATCCTAGCGGGACTGAATACGCAGTATTTT. Encoded protein: CSVILAGLNTQYF.

As for this clone: The junction and the germline gene differ at one end; a read error may be behind it. The chain combines TRBV7-7 with TRBJ2-1; tentative D call: TRBD2 (5 bases). Germline CDR1 SSHAT, CDR2 FNYEAQ (reference sequence). The CDR3 runs 14 residues. This CDR3 is CASSLGGLGNEQFF. DNA for the CDR3: TGTGCTAGCAGCTTAGGAGGTTTGGGCAATGAGCAGTTCTTC.

The CDR3 protein is CASSPKPNPNTGELFF. The CDR3 bases are TGTGCCAGCAGCCCTAAGCCTAACCCGAACACCGGGGAGCTGTTTTTT. The V gene is TRBV9, the J gene TRBJ2-2; D gene uncertain. The ends were cut back, 4 bases at V and 0 bases at J, with 13 bases in the middle. This CDR3 spans 16 amino acids. Germline V gives CDR1 SGDLS, CDR2 YYNGEE.

The chain couples TRBV10-2 to TRBJ2-1, with a weak D call TRBD1 (5 bases). Per germline, CDR1 WSHSY and CDR2 SAAADI. Trimming shortened V by 6 bases and J by 8 bases, and 20 bases separated the two germline ends. The CDR3 contains 15 residues. CDR3 sequence (DNA): TGCGCCAGCAGACGAGGACAAGGATCGGTTGATGAGCAGTTCTTC. Translation gives CASRRGQGSVDEQFF.

This clone was counted many times. V usage is TRBV19 and J usage is TRBJ1-2, with D unclear. V was pared by 7 bases and J by 3 bases, with 12 bases between. The CDR3 sequence is 13 residues long. Germline V gives CDR1 LNHDA, CDR2 SQIVND (reference sequence). The CDR3 DNA is TGTGCCAGTAAAGACGGACTTGACTATGGCTACACCTTC. This codes for CASKDGLDYGYTF.

The CDR3 protein is CASSYSISALLALHF. The CDR3 DNA reads TGTGCCAGCAGTTACTCGATCAGCGCACTTTTGGCCCTCCACTTT. V and J are TRBV6-5 and TRBJ1-6; no reliable D call. The CDR3 is 15 amino acids. Per germline, CDR1 MNHEY and CDR2 SVGAGI. Trimming removed 0 bases from V and 14 bases from J, with 17 bases in between.

The chain uses TRBV7-2 and TRBJ2-6; no firm D call. V was clipped by 5 bases and J by 0 bases, with 11 bases between them. The CDR3 loop spans 16 amino acids. Germline values: CDR1 SGHTA, CDR2 FQGNSA. CDR3 in DNA: TGTGCCAGCAGCGCGCGGTTCGACTCTGGGGCCAACGTCCTGACTTTC. Translation gives CASSARFDSGANVLTF. Full variable domain (outside the CDR3, taken from reference TRBV7-2 and TRBJ2-6): GAGVSQSPSNKVTEKGKDVELRCDPISGHTALYWYRQSLGQGLEFLIYFQGNSAPDKSGLPSDRFSAERTGGSVSTLTIQRTQQEDSAVYLCASSARFDSGANVLTFGAGSRLTVL.

The chain links TRBV20-1 to TRBJ2-1; D might be TRBD2 (5 bases). Germline loops: CDR1 DFQATT, CDR2 SNEGSKA (reference sequence). V lost 7 bases to trimming and J lost 8 bases, with 9 bases between them. The CDR3 extends over 10 amino acids. As DNA, the CDR3 is TGCAGTGTTCAGAGGGATGAGCAGTTCTTC. Translation: CSVQRDEQFF.